This record concerns one T cell receptor (beta chain) sequence. These data belong to a study of blood T cell repertoires in COVID-19. The overall study: COVID-19 samples collected from the United States, Italy and Spain covered acute and convalescent phases. Sources were T cells, B-cell-depleted T cells, or PBMCs; the material itself was cDNA or gDNA.

Per the authors' pipeline: Scientists estimated how many nucleated cells there were by amplifying reference gene primers. Data came from immunoSEQ multiplex PCR; TCRdb stores just in-frame clones and leaves some out. That table is the source of V, J and clone size, and D and trimming were worked out from the DNA. This sample has some 160,000 clones, with just under 80% found just once. With V trimmed by 9 bases and J by 3 bases, 7 bases remained unmatched. This CDR3 spans 15 amino acids. Germline V gene lookup returns CDR1 ENHRY and CDR2 SYGVKD. Material: peripheral blood. This sequence was found in a man between 65 and 85 years old with active or convalescent COVID-19. This chain connects TRBV10-3 to TRBJ2-2; 10 nucleotides agree with TRBD1. The CDR3 loop is CAMAVDRGHTGELFF. The DNA for the CDR3 is TGTGCCATGGCCGTAGACAGGGGGCACACCGGGGAGCTGTTTTTT.